The 28 T cell receptor beta chains listed next were all sequenced from one sample in a study of cytomegalovirus exposure and HLA in healthy donors. PCR amplification relied on 60 Vbeta primers (plus 13 Jbeta primers). Repertoires were generated with immunoSEQ multiplex PCR, while TCRdb's copy carries only in-frame clones and drops some. This sample contains 220,000 or so clones. The specimen sequenced was PBMCs. The receptors originated from a girl aged 2-15 years in good health and CMV-seropositive.

This chain joins TRBV18 and TRBJ1-3; TRBD1 agrees at 9 bases. The CDR3 totals 16 residues. Germline V gene data show CDR1 as KGHSH and CDR2 as LQKENI. V was pared by 2 bases and J by 5 bases, with 7 bases of the junction left unmatched. As DNA, the CDR3 is TGTGCCAGCTCACCAAAGGACAGGGGTCTCCGAAACACCATATATTTT. Translated, it gives CASSPKDRGLRNTIYF.

The chain employs TRBV18 and TRBJ1-5; no reliable D call. There are 15 residues in the CDR3. Trimming cost V 3 bases and J 0 bases, with 9 bases left between them. The germline V gene has CDR1 KGHSH and CDR2 LQKENI. The DNA of the CDR3 is TGTGCCAGCTCACCCCAGGCACATAGCAATCAGCCCCAGCATTTT. As protein: CASSPQAHSNQPQHF.

The rearrangement links TRBV19 to TRBJ2-1, with a possible D match to TRBD2 (7 bases). Trimming shortened V by 5 bases and J by 3 bases, and 14 bases separated the two germline ends. CDR1 is LNHDA and CDR2 is SQIVND in the germline V gene (reference sequence). The CDR3 length is 15 residues. The CDR3, as DNA: TGTGCCAGTAGTCTGATGGGGGGGCGCTACAATGAGCAGTTCTTC. Translated: CASSLMGGRYNEQFF. Full variable domain (remainder filled in from reference TRBV19 and TRBJ2-1): DGGITQSPKYLFRKEGQNVTLSCEQNLNHDAMYWYRQDPGQGLRLIYYSQIVNDFQKGDIAEGYSVSREKKESFPLTVTSAQKNPTAFYLCASSLMGGRYNEQFFGPGTRLTVL.

The chain has TRBV9 and TRBJ2-5, with 7 bases matching TRBD2. Germline loops: CDR1 SGDLS, CDR2 YYNGEE. Trimming took 3 bases from V and 0 from J; bases not matched to a gene: 8. The CDR3 covers 16 residues. The CDR3 region is CASSEREARYQETQYF. CDR3 coding DNA: TGTGCCAGCAGCGAACGGGAGGCCCGGTACCAAGAGACCCAGTACTTC.

The chain couples TRBV28 to TRBJ2-1; 9 bases line up with TRBD2. The ends lost 10 bases at V and 0 bases at J; junction bases unmatched: 4. The germline gives CDR1 MDHEN, CDR2 SYDVKM. The CDR3 has 14 residues. This CDR3 is CATRAGGSYNEQFF. CDR3 coding DNA: TGTGCCACCAGAGCGGGAGGCTCCTACAATGAGCAGTTCTTC.

The chain joins TRBV29-1 to TRBJ2-7; perhaps TRBD2 as D (7 bases). Deletions cut 2 bases from V and 5 bases from J, with 13 bases between. This CDR3 contains 13 residues. Germline assignment: CDR1 SQVTM and CDR2 ANQGSEA. The CDR3 loop reads CSVEFGGRHEQYF. The DNA for the CDR3 is TGCAGCGTTGAATTCGGGGGGCGACACGAGCAGTACTTC.

The chain recombines TRBV7-9 with TRBJ2-7; no reliable D call. The V end was cut by 5 bases, the J end by 4 bases, with 6 bases between. The germline V gene has CDR1 SEHNR and CDR2 FQNEAQ (reference sequence). The CDR3 consists of 11 residues. Written as DNA, the CDR3 is TGTGCCAGCAGCGCGGTGTACGAGCAGTACTTC. Its translation: CASSAVYEQYF.

This chain uses TRBV11-2 with TRBJ2-7; 11 positions agree with TRBD2. The CDR3 totals 16 residues. Germline CDR1 SGHAT, CDR2 FQNNGV. The V gene end was trimmed by 4 bases and the J gene end by 5 bases; junction bases not matched to a gene: 10. In nucleotides, the CDR3 is TGTGCCAGCAGCTCGTCCGCTAGCGGGAGGACCGACGAGCAGTACTTC. Amino acid sequence: CASSSSASGRTDEQYF.

The rearrangement links TRBV6-1 to TRBJ1-2; TRBD1 is a possible D gene (6 bases). CDR3 length: 15 amino acids. Trimming stripped 0 bases from V and 4 bases from J, with 12 bases between. Germline V CDR1 and CDR2: MNHNS, SASEGT. The CDR3 coding sequence is TGTGCCAGCAGTGAAGCTAAGGGGGGGCCCTATGGCTACACCTTC. Residues: CASSEAKGGPYGYTF.

The rearrangement joins TRBV7-9 to TRBJ1-3, with a tentative D call TRBD1 (6 bases). Between the trimmed V and J ends, which lost 3 bases and 3 bases, there was a span of 15 bases. The CDR3 extends over 16 amino acids. Germline V gene data show CDR1 as SEHNR and CDR2 as FQNEAQ (reference sequence). CDR3 sequence (DNA): TGTGCCAGCAGCTTCGGTCAGGGGAACTATGGAAACACCATATATTTT. It specifies CASSFGQGNYGNTIYF. The complete variable domain, with remaining parts taken from reference TRBV7-9 and TRBJ1-3, reads DTGVSQNPRHKITKRGQNVTFRCDPISEHNRLYWYRQTLGQGPEFLTYFQNEAQLEKSRLLSDRFSAERPKGSFSTLEIQRTEQGDSAMYLCASSFGQGNYGNTIYFGEGSWLTVV.

The chain is built from TRBV4-1 and TRBJ1-1; no clear D. This CDR3 region has 12 residues. Trimming took off 0 bases at V and 8 bases at J, with 7 bases between the two ends. Per germline, CDR1 MGHRA and CDR2 YSYEKL. The CDR3 DNA is TGCGCCAGCAGCCAAGATGGACTAGAAGCTTTCTTT. This translates into CASSQDGLEAFF.

The chain employs TRBV7-5 and TRBJ2-7; the D call TRBD1 from the table was never checked on the DNA. TRBV7-5 is recorded as a pseudogene. The CDR3 spans 19 residues. As DNA, the CDR3 is TGTGTCAGAAGCTTAGTGACAGGGGGCGCGATCGTAGGGGACTACGAGCAGTACTTC. Translating gives CVRSLVTGGAIVGDYEQYF.

V and J are TRBV15 and TRBJ1-1; 7 nucleotides match TRBD1. Germline loops: CDR1 LNHNV, CDR2 YYDKDF (reference sequence). V lost 5 bases, J lost 6 bases, and 3 bases stayed unmatched. The CDR3 length is 12 residues. CDR3 protein: CATSPGGPEAFF. In DNA form, the CDR3 reads TGTGCCACCAGCCCAGGGGGGCCTGAAGCTTTCTTT.

This rearrangement joins TRBV2 to TRBJ2-7, with TRBD1 matching over 7 bases. Germline CDR1 and CDR2: SNHLY and FYNNEI. After removal of 2 bases from V and 6 bases from J, the junction contained 4 bases not matched to a gene. CDR3 length: 13 residues. Here the CDR3 reads CASSESHRGEQYF. The CDR3 DNA sequence: TGTGCCAGCAGTGAATCCCACAGGGGCGAGCAGTACTTC.

The rearrangement links TRBV18 to TRBJ2-7; 11 positions agree with TRBD1. This CDR3 is built from 15 residues. V lost 2 bases, J lost 3 bases, and 3 bases stayed unmatched. Germline-derived CDR1 and CDR2 are KGHSH and LQKENI. The CDR3 sequence is CASSPRTGGGYEQYF. Written as DNA, the CDR3 is TGTGCCAGCTCACCAAGGACAGGGGGCGGCTACGAGCAGTACTTC.

CDR3 amino acids: CATSRFATSGTGDLWSYEQYF. The CDR3, as DNA: TGTGCCACCAGCAGATTTGCCACCTCCGGGACAGGGGATTTGTGGTCCTACGAGCAGTACTTC. J is TRBJ2-7 and V is TRBV15, with 10 bases aligning to TRBD1. The germline V gene has CDR1 LNHNV and CDR2 YYDKDF (reference sequence). The CDR3 consists of 21 residues. J was trimmed by 1 base and V by 2 bases; bases with no gene match: 20.

With regard to this clone: Sequence at one end of the junction differs from germline and may be a read error. The same CDR3 can be traced to other DNA sequences in this sample. The chain has TRBV2 and TRBJ1-1, with a tentative D call TRBD1 (5 bases). CDR1 is SNHLY, CDR2 FYNNEI, per germline. The CDR3 runs 15 residues. The CDR3 nucleotides are TGTGCCAGCAGGGACTACACAGGAGGGGTCCTTGAAGCTTTCTTC. As protein: CASRDYTGGVLEAFF.

J is TRBJ2-7 and V is TRBV20-1; D might be TRBD1 (5 bases). V lost 0 bases and J 9 bases, leaving 9 bases between the germline ends. From germline, CDR1 is DFQATT and CDR2 SNEGSKA (reference sequence). There are 11 residues in the CDR3. The CDR3 nucleotides read TGCAGTGCTAGAGAGTGGGGCGGGCAGTACTTC. It yields the protein CSAREWGGQYF.

The J gene is TRBJ1-1, the V gene TRBV28; D is unresolved. Trimming cost V 1 base and J 0 bases, with 12 bases left between them. This CDR3 comprises 16 residues. In germline, CDR1 is MDHEN, CDR2 SYDVKM. CDR3 DNA: TGTGCCAGCAGTTTATTCGGGGTCGGAATGAACACTGAAGCTTTCTTT. Its translation is CASSLFGVGMNTEAFF.

V and J are TRBV9 and TRBJ1-1; no firm D call. Germline assignment: CDR1 SGDLS and CDR2 YYNGEE. This CDR3 comprises 13 residues. The V end lost 3 bases, the J end lost 4 bases, and 10 bases lay between the germline ends. CDR3 region: CASSAGRSTEAFF. As DNA, the CDR3 is TGTGCCAGCAGCGCTGGAAGGAGCACTGAAGCTTTCTTT.

The V and J genes are TRBV29-1 and TRBJ2-1, with 9 bases aligning to TRBD2. The V and J ends lost 2 bases and 15 bases, in that order; junction bases with no gene match: 5. From germline, CDR1 is SQVTM and CDR2 ANQGSEA. The CDR3 totals 11 residues. For the CDR3, the DNA is TGCAGCGTTGAACTAAGCGGGAGGCCGTTCTTC. This gives the protein CSVELSGRPFF.

This sequence joins TRBV6-6 and TRBJ1-5; D uncertain. Trimming took 5 bases from V and 8 from J, leaving 10 bases between them. The CDR3 sequence is 12 residues long. In germline, CDR1 is MNHNY, CDR2 SVGAGI (reference sequence). The CDR3 region has the DNA TGTGCCAGCAGTCTAGACGGGGAGCCCCAGCATTTT. This gives the protein CASSLDGEPQHF.

The chain joins TRBV18 to TRBJ1-3; 7 nucleotides align to TRBD1. Germline V gene data show CDR1 as KGHSH and CDR2 as LQKENI. The trim removed 4 bases at V and 2 bases at J, leaving 11 bases unmatched. The CDR3 runs to 17 residues. CDR3 region: CASSLSQQGTPGNTIYF. DNA for the CDR3: TGTGCCAGCTCACTATCCCAACAGGGGACCCCTGGAAACACCATATATTTT.

V and J are TRBV19 and TRBJ1-3, with 10 bases fitting TRBD1. The CDR3 runs to 14 residues. Per the germline V gene, CDR1 is LNHDA and CDR2 is SQIVND (reference sequence). V trimming: 7 bases; J trimming: 4 bases; junction bases outside the gene matches: 4. The CDR3 DNA is TGTGCCAGTATCGGGACAGGGGAAGGAAACACCATATATTTT. This sequence encodes CASIGTGEGNTIYF.

The chain uses TRBV21-1 and TRBJ2-7; the table gives TRBD2 as D, unverified against the DNA. TRBV21-1 corresponds to a pseudogene. The CDR3 has 14 residues. CDR3 residues: CASSNLAGAPGQYF. In DNA, the CDR3 is TGTGCCAGCAGCAACCTAGCGGGAGCCCCAGGGCAGTACTTC.

CDR3 bases: TGTGCCAGCAGCCCACGAGAGGGGAGCGGGGTCTACGAGCAGTACTTC. The encoded protein is CASSPREGSGVYEQYF. This chain joins TRBV4-2 and TRBJ2-7; 7 nucleotides line up with TRBD2. The V gene end was trimmed by 4 bases and the J gene end by 3 bases; junction bases not matched to a gene: 12. Germline values: CDR1 LGHNA, CDR2 YNFKEQ. The CDR3 contains 16 residues.

This chain links TRBV6-6 with TRBJ2-4, with D perhaps TRBD1 (6 bases). CDR1 MNHNY and CDR2 SVGAGI come from the germline V gene (reference sequence). The CDR3 is 14 amino acids. Trimming removed 0 bases from V and 7 bases from J, with 10 bases in between. The CDR3 DNA reads TGTGCCAGCAGTTACTCGGACAGAGGGAACATTCAGTACTTC. This codes for CASSYSDRGNIQYF.

CDR3 bases: TGTGCCAGCTCCGGGGTTGGGGAAGAGACCCAGTACTTC. Amino acid sequence: CASSGVGEETQYF. V gene TRBV7-9 combines with J gene TRBJ2-5; D is perhaps TRBD2 (5 bases). The V gene's germline CDR1 is SEHNR and CDR2 FQNEAQ (reference sequence). Trimming stripped 8 bases from V and 3 bases from J, with 13 bases between. This CDR3 spans 13 amino acids. Full variable domain (rest looked up from reference TRBV7-9 and TRBJ2-5): DTGVSQNPRHKITKRGQNVTFRCDPISEHNRLYWYRQTLGQGPEFLTYFQNEAQLEKSRLLSDRFSAERPKGSFSTLEIQRTEQGDSAMYLCASSGVGEETQYFGPGTRLLVL.